One sample yielded the 30 T cell receptor beta chains listed below, sequenced in a study of cytotoxic CD8 clonotypes in ibrutinib-treated CLL. Clones were read by immunoSEQ multiplex PCR, and TCRdb kept only the in-frame ones, dropping some. The data hold approximately 280,000 clones, with roughly four fifths observed a single time. Material: PBMCs, obtained at disease progression, from a patient treated with ibrutinib. The receptors were sampled from a human donor with chronic lymphocytic leukemia.

V gene TRBV6-5 combines with J gene TRBJ2-7; D perhaps matches TRBD1 (6 bases). The CDR3 loop spans 14 amino acids. V lost 0 bases and J lost 4, with 10 bases in between. Germline V lookup: CDR1 MNHEY, CDR2 SVGAGI. The CDR3 DNA is TGTGCCAGCAGTTACTCGACAGGAGGTTACGAGCAGTACTTC. Protein: CASSYSTGGYEQYF.

The genes are TRBV13 and TRBJ2-1; D gene unclear. V lost 1 base to trimming and J lost 1 base, with 2 bases between them. The CDR3 contains 13 residues. In germline, CDR1 is PRHDT, CDR2 FYEKMQ (reference sequence). CDR3 amino acids: CASSLVSYNEQFF. CDR3 nucleotides: TGTGCCAGCAGCTTAGTTTCCTACAATGAGCAGTTCTTC. Full variable domain (rest looked up from reference TRBV13 and TRBJ2-1): AAGVIQSPRHLIKEKRETATLKCYPIPRHDTVYWYQQGPGQDPQFLISFYEKMQSDKGSIPDRFSAQQFSDYHSELNMSSLELGDSALYFCASSLVSYNEQFFGPGTRLTVL.

The chain uses TRBV5-6 and TRBJ1-1; 7 nucleotides align to TRBD1. This CDR3 comprises 13 residues. J gave up 7 bases and V 1 base, and 4 bases lay outside the gene matches. Germline lookup yields CDR1 SGHDT and CDR2 YYEEEE. CDR3 sequence (DNA): TGTGCCAGCAGCTTGACAGGGGCTCTTGAAGCTTTCTTT. Its protein is CASSLTGALEAFF.

The chain combines TRBV7-9 with TRBJ2-7; D might be TRBD2 (7 bases). This CDR3 is 16 amino acids long. Germline V gene data show CDR1 as SEHNR and CDR2 as FQNEAQ (reference sequence). V gave up 0 bases and J gave up 5 bases, with 17 bases separating them. CDR3 loop: CASSLAEAGARNEQYF. For the CDR3, the DNA is TGTGCCAGCAGCTTAGCCGAGGCGGGGGCGAGGAACGAGCAGTACTTC.

The V and J genes are TRBV2 and TRBJ2-3, with 7 bases fitting TRBD1. The CDR3 runs to 14 residues. V lost 6 bases and J lost 5; bases outside the gene matches: 8. Germline loops: CDR1 SNHLY, CDR2 FYNNEI. In DNA form, the CDR3 reads TGTGCCAGCAGACAGACAGGGCTAGGAGATACGCAGTATTTT. Protein sequence: CASRQTGLGDTQYF. Supplemented by reference TRBV2 and TRBJ2-3, the full variable domain reads EPEVTQTPSHQVTQMGQEVILRCVPISNHLYFYWYRQILGQKVEFLVSFYNNEISEKSEIFDDQFSVERPDGSNFTLKIRSTKLEDSAMYFCASRQTGLGDTQYFGPGTRLTVL.

This chain uses TRBV6-5 with TRBJ2-3; the D is unclear. V was pared by 2 bases and J by 5 bases, with 8 bases between. This CDR3 contains 13 residues. In germline, CDR1 is MNHEY, CDR2 SVGAGI. The CDR3 nucleotides are TGTGCCAGCAGTTACGCCCTGTTAGATACGCAGTATTTT. Protein product: CASSYALLDTQYF.

J is TRBJ2-5 and V is TRBV18; the D gene is possibly TRBD1 (5 bases). The CDR3 runs 14 residues. Trimming cost V 2 bases and J 9 bases, with 16 bases left between them. CDR1 KGHSH and CDR2 LQKENI come from the germline V gene. This CDR3 is CASSPYSTDAPQYF. The CDR3 DNA reads TGTGCCAGCTCACCATACTCGACAGACGCGCCCCAGTACTTC.

The chain uses TRBV5-1 and TRBJ1-2; D unclear. Trimming took 0 bases from V and 7 from J, leaving 10 bases between them. There are 13 residues in the CDR3. Germline CDR1 is SGHRS and CDR2 is YFSETQ. CDR3 loop: CASSLASGRGYTF. The CDR3 coding sequence is TGCGCCAGCAGCTTGGCTTCCGGCCGTGGCTACACCTTC. Based on the CDR3 plus reference TRBV5-1 and TRBJ1-2, the full variable domain is KAGVTQTPRYLIKTRGQQVTLSCSPISGHRSVSWYQQTPGQGLQFLFEYFSETQRNKGNFPGRFSGRQFSNSRSEMNVSTLELGDSALYLCASSLASGRGYTFGSGTRLTVV.

The chain's CDR3 is CASSLYGPAYEQYF. The CDR3, as DNA: TGTGCCAGCAGTTTATATGGGCCCGCCTACGAGCAGTACTTC. The rearrangement uses TRBV27 and TRBJ2-7; no reliable D call. Trimming removed 1 base at V and 2 bases at J, with 9 bases between. Germline CDR1 and CDR2: MNHEY and SMNVEV (reference sequence). This CDR3 is built from 14 residues.

This chain uses TRBV6-4 with TRBJ1-2; TRBD1 matches at 7 bases. The germline CDR1 and CDR2 sequences are MRHNA and SNTAGT. The V and J ends lost 0 bases and 9 bases, in that order; junction bases with no gene match: 10. This CDR3 is 15 amino acids long. The CDR3 sequence: CASSDSRKGTASYTF. CDR3 nucleotides: TGTGCCAGCAGTGACTCGCGAAAAGGGACAGCGAGCTACACCTTC.

The V gene is TRBV29-1, the J gene TRBJ2-7; 7 nucleotides agree with TRBD2. V shed 5 bases, J shed 0 bases, and the junction held 1 base outside the gene matches. The V gene's germline CDR1 is SQVTM and CDR2 ANQGSEA. CDR3 length: 12 residues. DNA for the CDR3: TGCAGCGTTTGGACTAGCTCCTACGAGCAGTACTTC. This gives the protein CSVWTSSYEQYF.

The chain employs TRBV2 and TRBJ1-4; D is uncertain. With 6 bases removed from V and 7 bases from J, the gap between germline ends came to 6 bases. CDR3 length: 11 amino acids. CDR1 and CDR2 (germline): SNHLY, FYNNEI. CDR3 nucleotide sequence: TGTGCCAGCAGGAATGGTGAAAAACTGTTTTTT. Translated, it gives CASRNGEKLFF. The full variable domain, in which reference TRBV2 and TRBJ1-4 provide the parts outside the CDR3, is EPEVTQTPSHQVTQMGQEVILRCVPISNHLYFYWYRQILGQKVEFLVSFYNNEISEKSEIFDDQFSVERPDGSNFTLKIRSTKLEDSAMYFCASRNGEKLFFGSGTQLSVL.

The CDR3 DNA reads TGCGCCAGCAGTGACGGGGGTCCAGGTGGAGATACGCAGTATTTT. Translated: CASSDGGPGGDTQYF. The chain is built from TRBV10-1 and TRBJ2-3, with D possibly TRBD2 on 6 matching bases. Between the trimmed V and J ends, which lost 3 bases and 5 bases, there was a span of 15 bases. The CDR3 contains 15 residues. CDR1 and CDR2 (germline): WNHNN, SYGVQD (reference sequence).

The V call is TRBV29-1, the J call TRBJ2-7; D might be TRBD1 or TRBD2, each matching 5 bases. Germline lookup yields CDR1 SQVTM and CDR2 ANQGSEA. The CDR3 length is 12 residues. V lost 8 bases and J lost 6, with 17 bases in between. The CDR3 is CSREGFGAEQYF. The CDR3 nucleotides are TGCAGCCGTGAGGGGTTCGGGGCCGAGCAGTACTTC.

The chain has TRBV10-3 and TRBJ1-1, with 11 positions matching TRBD1. The CDR3 contains 14 residues. The ends lost 6 bases at V and 4 bases at J; junction bases unmatched: 4. The germline V gene encodes CDR1 ENHRY and CDR2 SYGVKD. CDR3 sequence (DNA): TGTGCCATCAGGGACAGGGGGCCTATCACTGAAGCTTTCTTT. Residues: CAIRDRGPITEAFF.

J is TRBJ2-7 and V is TRBV7-8, with D maybe TRBD2 (5 bases). Germline CDR1 is SGHVS and CDR2 is FQNEAQ. V was clipped by 5 bases and J by 4 bases, with 15 bases between them. CDR3 length: 14 amino acids. The CDR3 DNA is TGTGCCAGCAGCCTCCTTTGGGAGAGTTACGAGCAGTACTTC. Its protein is CASSLLWESYEQYF.

V gene TRBV15 combines with J gene TRBJ1-4; D is uncertain. Germline CDR1 reads LNHNV; CDR2 reads YYDKDF (reference sequence). This CDR3 has 12 amino acids. Trimming pared 4 bases from V and 1 base from J, leaving 1 base between. CDR3 in DNA: TGTGCCACCAGCAAAACTAATGAAAAACTGTTTTTT. Translating gives CATSKTNEKLFF.

The CDR3: CASSQPPGDRGSGYQPQHF. The CDR3 bases are TGCGCCAGCAGCCAACCCCCCGGCGACAGGGGGAGTGGGTATCAGCCCCAGCATTTT. The gene calls are TRBV4-1 and TRBJ1-5; 9 bases match TRBD1. J gave up 5 bases and V 2 bases, and 16 bases lay outside the gene matches. Germline V gene data show CDR1 as MGHRA and CDR2 as YSYEKL. The CDR3 sequence is 19 residues long.

In DNA, the CDR3 is TGTGCCAGCAGCACGCGACAGGGGAAAAACACCATATATTTT. Translation gives CASSTRQGKNTIYF. The gene calls are TRBV9 and TRBJ1-3, with TRBD1 identical over 8 bases. With V trimmed by 4 bases and J by 6 bases, 6 bases remained unmatched. The CDR3 has 14 amino acids. Germline V gives CDR1 SGDLS, CDR2 YYNGEE. Full variable domain (rest looked up from reference TRBV9 and TRBJ1-3): DSGVTQTPKHLITATGQRVTLRCSPRSGDLSVYWYQQSLDQGLQFLIQYYNGEERAKGNILERFSAQQFPDLHSELNLSSLELGDSALYFCASSTRQGKNTIYFGEGSWLTVV.

The chain combines TRBV28 with TRBJ1-2; tentative D call: TRBD1 (6 bases). Trimming left V 5 bases short and J 4 bases short, with 14 bases between. Germline V CDR1 and CDR2: MDHEN, SYDVKM. The CDR3 totals 14 residues. The DNA for the CDR3 is TGTGCCAGCAGTCCGGGGGCGCGGGGCTATGGCTACACCTTC. This sequence encodes CASSPGARGYGYTF.

In its sample, this clone was seen a few times. The rearrangement links TRBV7-9 to TRBJ2-7, with TRBD1 matching 9 bases. The CDR3 has 13 amino acids. Germline CDR1 SEHNR, CDR2 FQNEAQ (reference sequence). V was clipped by 5 bases and J by 6 bases; unmatched bases: 5. CDR3 in DNA: TGTGCCAGCAGCCTACGACAGGGGGGCGAGCAGTACTTC. Its protein product is CASSLRQGGEQYF.

The chain has TRBV12-5 and TRBJ1-5; D gene unclear. Trimming pared 2 bases from V and 1 base from J, leaving 9 bases between. Germline CDR1 is LGHNT and CDR2 is FRNRAP. CDR3 length: 15 amino acids. The CDR3 loop reads CASGLSGVSNQPQHF. CDR3 DNA sequence: TGTGCTAGTGGTTTGTCCGGGGTAAGCAATCAGCCCCAGCATTTT.

The J gene is TRBJ2-2, the V gene TRBV5-1, with 11 bases lining up with TRBD1. From germline, CDR1 is SGHRS and CDR2 YFSETQ. The CDR3 runs 16 residues. V trimming: 3 bases; J trimming: 6 bases; junction bases outside the gene matches: 7. Written as DNA, the CDR3 is TGCGCCAGCAGCTGGCGGACAGGGGGCGCCTCCGGGGAGCTGTTTTTT. Its protein product is CASSWRTGGASGELFF.

This chain uses TRBV5-4 with TRBJ2-5; 12 bases align to TRBD2. The germline gives CDR1 SGHNT, CDR2 YYREEE (reference sequence). The CDR3 consists of 16 residues. V dropped 4 bases and J dropped 0; count of bases not matched to a gene: 4. In DNA, the CDR3 is TGTGCCAGCAGCACCACTAGCGGGAGGTACCAAGAGACCCAGTACTTC. Residues: CASSTTSGRYQETQYF.

This clone turned up a few times. The genes are TRBV7-6 and TRBJ2-1; D call uncertain. The CDR3 is made up of 13 amino acids. V was shortened by 6 bases and J by 10 bases, with 16 bases between the two germline ends. The germline CDR1 and CDR2 sequences are SGHVS and FNYEAQ. The CDR3 DNA reads as TGTGCCAGCAGTGCTAGTGAGGTAGGGGAGCAGTTCTTC. Encoded protein: CASSASEVGEQFF.

This rearrangement joins TRBV7-2 to TRBJ1-2; D not resolved. V was pared by 2 bases and J by 4 bases, with 8 bases between. The CDR3 totals 13 residues. Germline V gives CDR1 SGHTA, CDR2 FQGNSA. CDR3 protein: CASSLSLTYGYTF. The CDR3 DNA reads TGTGCCAGCAGCTTAAGCCTGACCTATGGCTACACCTTC.

V usage is TRBV6-1 and J usage is TRBJ2-3; the match to TRBD1 covers 10 bases. Unmatched junction bases numbered 9, after V lost 4 bases and J lost 5 bases. This CDR3 comprises 16 residues. Per germline, CDR1 MNHNS and CDR2 SASEGT. CDR3 protein: CASSGSGTGDGDTQYF. The CDR3 coding sequence is TGTGCCAGCAGTGGTTCCGGGACAGGGGACGGAGATACGCAGTATTTT.

V gene TRBV28 combines with J gene TRBJ1-2; D remains ambiguous. Germline V gene sequence: CDR1 MDHEN, CDR2 SYDVKM. V was pared by 3 bases and J by 4 bases, with 12 bases between. This CDR3 is built from 14 residues. The CDR3: CASSFEDLAYGYTF. CDR3 DNA sequence: TGTGCCAGCAGTTTTGAGGATTTGGCCTATGGCTACACCTTC.

The chain couples TRBV12-5 to TRBJ2-2; D ambiguous. Germline V gene data show CDR1 as LGHNT and CDR2 as FRNRAP. The V end was cut by 3 bases, the J end by 3 bases, with 14 bases between. The CDR3 is 16 amino acids. This CDR3 reads CASGLGLTTDTGELFF. The CDR3 DNA sequence: TGTGCTAGTGGTTTAGGCCTTACGACCGACACCGGGGAGCTGTTTTTT. Drawing the rest from reference TRBV12-5 and TRBJ2-2, the complete variable domain is DARVTQTPRHKVTEMGQEVTMRCQPILGHNTVFWYRQTMMQGLELLAYFRNRAPLDDSGMPKDRFSAEMPDATLATLKIQPSEPRDSAVYFCASGLGLTTDTGELFFGEGSRLTVL.

This sequence joins TRBV5-1 and TRBJ2-3; D unclear. V was cut by 0 bases and J by 4 bases, with 6 bases left in between. CDR3 length: 13 amino acids. CDR1 SGHRS and CDR2 YFSETQ come from the germline V gene. The CDR3 spells CASSLGSPDTQYF. Here the CDR3 DNA reads TGCGCCAGCAGCTTGGGTTCCCCAGATACGCAGTATTTT.